This TCR beta chain was obtained from a study of blood T cell repertoires in COVID-19. Study summary: Some COVID-19 samples were acute and others convalescent; all came from the United States, Italy and Spain.

This CDR3 is built from 13 residues. CDR1 and CDR2 from the germline V gene are SGHTA and FQGNSA. The V and J ends lost 5 bases and 0 bases respectively, with 5 bases between them. How the authors handled the data: Estimates of nucleated cell counts were drawn from the amplification of reference gene primers. The method was immunoSEQ multiplex PCR; TCRdb's version includes in-frame clones alone and lacks a portion of them. V and J calls and clone size are copied from that table; D and trimming were computed from the DNA. The repertoire holds roughly 100,000 clones, 84% seen once, with just under 10% in the top ten.

This receptor was obtained from a man aged 40-55 years with active or convalescent COVID-19. The material sequenced was peripheral blood. The gene calls are TRBV7-2 and TRBJ1-5; D is unclear. CDR3 residues: CASSTDSNQPQHF. Written as DNA, the CDR3 is TGTGCCAGCAGCACAGATAGCAATCAGCCCCAGCATTTT.